The 15 T cell receptor beta chains below come from one sample, sequenced in a study of blood T cell repertoires in COVID-19. Data came from immunoSEQ multiplex PCR; TCRdb stores just in-frame clones and leaves some out. The sample carries 200,000 to 250,000 clones, 90% recorded once. The specimen sequenced was PBMCs or T cells enriched from blood (not recorded which). The receptors derive from a man younger than 45 who had been exposed to COVID-19.

This clone was seen a few times. The J gene is TRBJ1-5, the V gene TRBV6-5; 7 bases are shared with TRBD1. Unmatched junction bases numbered 7, after V lost 5 bases and J lost 6 bases. Germline CDR1 and CDR2: MNHEY and SVGAGI. The CDR3 runs 14 residues. The CDR3 coding sequence is TGTGCCAGCAGTACGACAGGGAAAGGTCAGCCCCAGCATTTT. It encodes CASSTTGKGQPQHF.

The chain couples TRBV11-3 to TRBJ2-1; D remains unclear. The CDR3 covers 14 residues. Trimming pared 4 bases from V and 0 bases from J, leaving 7 bases between. Germline CDR1 reads SGHNT; CDR2 reads YENEEA. The CDR3 protein is CASSSISSYNEQFF. In nucleotides, the CDR3 is TGTGCCAGCAGCTCCATTAGCTCCTACAATGAGCAGTTCTTC.

V is TRBV27 and J is TRBJ1-2; D is ambiguous. Trimming shortened V by 5 bases and J by 2 bases, and 18 bases separated the two germline ends. The CDR3 is 16 residues long. The V gene's germline CDR1 is MNHEY and CDR2 SMNVEV (reference sequence). The CDR3 region is CASSPSGGLHNYGYTF. The CDR3 DNA reads TGTGCCAGCAGTCCCAGTGGTGGCCTTCACAACTATGGCTACACCTTC.

V is TRBV6-5 and J is TRBJ1-4; 9 positions match TRBD1. Germline trimming cut 4 bases from V and 10 bases from J; bases unmatched to any gene: 10. The germline CDR1 and CDR2 sequences are MNHEY and SVGAGI. This CDR3 has 15 residues. Here the CDR3 reads CASSLRDRALGKLFF. Here the CDR3 DNA reads TGTGCCAGCAGTTTGAGGGACAGGGCTCTGGGAAAACTGTTTTTT.

The chain carries TRBV13 and TRBJ1-6; the D gene is possibly TRBD1 (6 bases). Germline assignment: CDR1 PRHDT and CDR2 FYEKMQ (reference sequence). The CDR3 covers 16 residues. V dropped 0 bases and J dropped 8 bases, with 14 bases sitting between them. CDR3 in amino acids: CASSLGGHPRDSPLHF. CDR3 bases: TGTGCCAGCAGCTTAGGGGGACACCCTAGGGATTCACCCCTCCACTTT.

This chain connects TRBV6-5 to TRBJ2-7; 9 bases map to TRBD2. The CDR3 totals 14 residues. V was pared by 6 bases and J by 5 bases, with 8 bases of the junction left unmatched. CDR1 is MNHEY and CDR2 is SVGAGI in the germline V gene. Here the CDR3 reads CASRASGGWDEQYF. The CDR3 DNA reads as TGTGCCAGCAGAGCGAGCGGGGGGTGGGACGAGCAGTACTTC.

This chain links TRBV9 with TRBJ2-3; 10 bases align to TRBD2. The CDR3 is 15 amino acids. Germline lookup yields CDR1 SGDLS and CDR2 YYNGEE. The V and J ends lost 1 base and 4 bases, in that order; junction bases with no gene match: 3. The CDR3, as DNA: TGTGCCAGCAGCGTAACTAGCGGGGAGTCAGATACGCAGTATTTT. This translates into CASSVTSGESDTQYF. The full variable domain, its missing parts supplied by reference TRBV9 and TRBJ2-3, is DSGVTQTPKHLITATGQRVTLRCSPRSGDLSVYWYQQSLDQGLQFLIQYYNGEERAKGNILERFSAQQFPDLHSELNLSSLELGDSALYFCASSVTSGESDTQYFGPGTRLTVL.

The chain joins TRBV4-1 to TRBJ2-7; 10 bases map to TRBD2. V lost 5 bases to trimming and J lost 5 bases; unmatched junction nucleotides: 6. Germline V gene lookup returns CDR1 MGHRA and CDR2 YSYEKL. The CDR3 is 14 amino acids. CDR3 protein: CASSASGGGNEQYF. The CDR3 DNA is TGCGCCAGCAGCGCTAGCGGGGGTGGGAACGAGCAGTACTTC.

This chain connects TRBV3-1 (or the pseudogene TRBV3-2) to TRBJ1-5; 8 nucleotides align to TRBD1. This CDR3 is built from 16 residues. V trimming: 0 bases; J trimming: 2 bases; junction bases outside the gene matches: 3. Germline assignment: CDR1 LGHDT and CDR2 YNNKEL (reference sequence). This CDR3 is CASSQETGVGNQPQHF. The DNA of the CDR3 is TGTGCCAGCAGCCAAGAGACAGGGGTGGGCAATCAGCCCCAGCATTTT.

The rearrangement links TRBV30 to TRBJ1-3; no clear D gene. This CDR3 is built from 13 residues. The germline V gene has CDR1 GTSNPN and CDR2 SVGIG (reference sequence). The germline V and J ends were trimmed by 2 bases and 3 bases, with 8 bases remaining between them. The CDR3 coding sequence is TGTGCCTGGAGTCCGGGATTTGGAAACACCATATATTTT. It specifies CAWSPGFGNTIYF. Supplemented by reference TRBV30 and TRBJ1-3, the full variable domain reads SQTIHQWPATLVQPVGSPLSLECTVEGTSNPNLYWYRQAAGRGLQLLFYSVGIGQISSEVPQNLSASRPQDRQFILSSKKLLLSDSGFYLCAWSPGFGNTIYFGEGSWLTVV.

Here the CDR3 DNA reads TGTGCCAGCAGCTTTGGGGGGGTCAATCAGCCCCAGCATTTT. This encodes CASSFGGVNQPQHF. This chain uses TRBV5-4 with TRBJ1-5, with D perhaps matching TRBD1 (5 bases). The CDR3 contains 14 residues. Germline V lookup: CDR1 SGHNT, CDR2 YYREEE (reference sequence). Trimming shortened V by 2 bases and J by 3 bases, and 9 bases separated the two germline ends.

In this sample, this clone turned up a few times. V usage is TRBV30 and J usage is TRBJ1-1; 9 bases are a match to TRBD1. The ends lost 3 bases at V and 5 bases at J; junction bases unmatched: 4. CDR3 size: 13 residues. Germline CDR1 is GTSNPN and CDR2 is SVGIG (reference sequence). The CDR3 region has the DNA TGTGCCTGGAGCCGAGACAGGGGGACTGAAGCTTTCTTT. Its protein is CAWSRDRGTEAFF.

The gene calls are TRBV5-3 and TRBJ2-7; 9 bases fit TRBD2. TRBV5-3 is an open reading frame, and its role is uncertain. The V segment lost 3 bases and the J segment 3 bases; nucleotides outside the gene matches: 10. This CDR3 is built from 16 residues. The CDR3 reads CARSSGGSGGFYEQYF. DNA of the CDR3: TGTGCCAGAAGCTCCGGAGGCAGCGGGGGGTTCTACGAGCAGTACTTC.

This chain uses TRBV3-1 (or the pseudogene TRBV3-2) with TRBJ1-1; 9 bases agree with TRBD1. CDR3 length equals 16 residues. Germline lookup yields CDR1 LGHDT and CDR2 YNNKEL (reference sequence). The V gene end was trimmed by 4 bases and the J gene end by 0 bases; junction bases not matched to a gene: 6. The CDR3 region is CASSRTGTGMNTEAFF. The CDR3 DNA reads as TGTGCCAGCAGCCGGACCGGGACAGGGATGAACACTGAAGCTTTCTTT.

V is TRBV5-1 and J is TRBJ2-7; D call uncertain. Trimming removed 1 base from V and 1 base from J, with 6 bases in between. Per germline, CDR1 SGHRS and CDR2 YFSETQ. The CDR3 sequence is 13 residues long. CDR3 region: CASSLQLSYEQYF. CDR3 nucleotide sequence: TGCGCCAGCAGCTTGCAACTATCCTACGAGCAGTACTTC.